This entry is about one T cell receptor (beta chain). The assay was immunoSEQ multiplex PCR, and TCRdb's table has in-frame clones only and misses some. Here the sample spans some 390,000 clones, about nine tenths being singletons. Treatment noted: 19 received Ad26.COV2.S at low or high dose, single or two shots; several received placebo; per-sample allocation not given. The samples date from day 63 after the first vaccine or placebo injection. These data belong to a study of Ad26.COV2.S vaccination and SARS-CoV-2 variants. Study background: Recipients of Ad26.COV2.S got it intramuscularly, once or twice 56 days apart.

This CDR3 contains 15 residues. The V end was cut by 4 bases, the J end by 1 base, with 13 bases between. The V gene's germline CDR1 is LNHDA and CDR2 SQIVND (reference sequence). This sequence was found in a person aged 18-65 years who received the Ad26.COV2.S COVID-19 vaccine or a placebo. This chain joins TRBV19 and TRBJ1-2, with D possibly TRBD1 on 6 matching bases. Sequences were derived from peripheral blood, sampled in a trial of Ad26.COV2.S vaccine versus placebo. The CDR3: CASSTSRGGNYGYTF. The DNA for the CDR3 is TGTGCCAGTAGTACCTCCAGGGGAGGTAACTATGGCTACACCTTC.